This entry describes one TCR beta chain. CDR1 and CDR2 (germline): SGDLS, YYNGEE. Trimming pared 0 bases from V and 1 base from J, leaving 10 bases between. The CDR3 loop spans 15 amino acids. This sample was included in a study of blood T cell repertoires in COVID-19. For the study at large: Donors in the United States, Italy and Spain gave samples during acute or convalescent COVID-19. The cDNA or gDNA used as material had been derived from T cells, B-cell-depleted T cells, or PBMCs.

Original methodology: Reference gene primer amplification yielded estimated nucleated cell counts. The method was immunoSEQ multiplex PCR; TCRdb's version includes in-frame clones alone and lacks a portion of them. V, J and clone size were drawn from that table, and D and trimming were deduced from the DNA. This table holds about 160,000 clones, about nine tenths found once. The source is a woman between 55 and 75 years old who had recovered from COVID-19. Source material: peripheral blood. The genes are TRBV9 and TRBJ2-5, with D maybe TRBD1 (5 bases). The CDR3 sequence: CASSVATRAQETQYF. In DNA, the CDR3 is TGTGCCAGCAGCGTAGCTACCAGGGCCCAAGAGACCCAGTACTTC.